This is a list of T cell receptor beta chains from one sample in a study of OX40 agonist ivuxolimab in advanced cancers. This table comes from immunoSEQ multiplex PCR, and its TCRdb copy is limited to in-frame clones, with some not included. The table includes 25,000 to 35,000 clones, over 60% detected once. The material was CD4+ or CD8+ T cells sorted from blood, obtained in a trial of the OX40 agonist ivuxolimab. These receptors came from an adult with an advanced solid tumor such as melanoma, head and neck, liver or kidney cancer. Each CDR3 is given with its conserved first and last residue. The D gene is left open where the match is weak. A row's size may be missing; if present it is once, few, many or a size class.

>TRBV5-1|TRBD1|TRBJ1-4|.
TGCGCCAGCAGCTTAGGCCCGGGACAGGACCATGAAAAACTGTTTTTT
CASSLGPGQDHEKLFF
>TRBV6-6|.|TRBJ2-5|.
TGTGCCAGCAGTTACTCGAACGGGGATCCGGAGACCCAGTACTTC
CASSYSNGDPETQYF
>TRBV28|.|TRBJ2-7|.
TGTGCCAGCAGTTTTGTGACCGGGGGGACACAGCCTTGGGAGCAGTACTTC
CASSFVTGGTQPWEQYF
>TRBV13|.|TRBJ1-5|once
TGTGCCAGCAGCTTAGGTACACGGGGTAGCAATCAGCCCCAGCATTTT
CASSLGTRGSNQPQHF
>TRBV28|TRBD1|TRBJ1-5|.
TGTGCCAGCAGTTACAACAGGGGATGGCCCCAGCATTTT
CASSYNRGWPQHF
>TRBV28|TRBD1|TRBJ1-6|once
TGTGCCAGCAGTTTCACCGGGACAGGGGGCACCCTCCACTTT
CASSFTGTGGTLHF
>TRBV7-2|TRBD2|TRBJ2-5|few
TGTGCCAGCAGCTTGGTCTCCCTAGCGGGAATCCAAGAGACCCAGTACTTC
CASSLVSLAGIQETQYF
>TRBV5-1|TRBD1|TRBJ2-1|.
TGCGCCAGCAGCTTGGTGGGGACAGGGACCAATGAGCAGTTCTTC
CASSLVGTGTNEQFF
>TRBV19|.|TRBJ1-5|.
TGTGCCAGTTGCTCGGGGTTTAGCCGGGACAAAACGATCCTTTATAGCAATCAGCCCCAGCATTTT
CASCSGFSRDKTILYSNQPQHF
>TRBV5-1|.|TRBJ1-1|few
TGCGCCAGCTCCTCCGCCATGAACACTGAAGCTTTCTTT
CASSSAMNTEAFF
>TRBV27|TRBD1|TRBJ2-5|.
TGTGCCAGCAGTTCGAAGCCCGCCCGGGACAGCCAAGAGACCCAGTACTTC
CASSSKPARDSQETQYF
>TRBV15|.|TRBJ2-7|.
TGTGCCACCAGCAGAGACGCCCTGAGCTCCTACGAGCAGTACTTC
CATSRDALSSYEQYF
>TRBV28|TRBD1|TRBJ1-6|.
TGTGCCAGTAAAGCCGGGACAGAAACATCACCCCTCCACTTT
CASKAGTETSPLHF
>TRBV7-2|.|TRBJ1-2|.
TGTGCCAGCAGCCCCCCGGGCCGGGCTTCGGATGGCTACACCTTC
CASSPPGRASDGYTF
>TRBV18|TRBD1|TRBJ2-3|.
TGTGCCAGCTCACCATACAGGACAGGGCCAACGGATACGCAGTATTTT
CASSPYRTGPTDTQYF
>TRBV4-1|.|TRBJ1-1|.
TGCGCCAGCAGCCAGGCGTGGACAGTATCCCCTGAAGCTTTCTTT
CASSQAWTVSPEAFF
>TRBV19|TRBD1|TRBJ2-1|once
TGTGCCAGTACAGGGGGACAGTTTCTCAATGAGCAGTTCTTC
CASTGGQFLNEQFF
>TRBV5-6|.|TRBJ1-1|.
TGTGCCAGCAGCTTGGGGGGGAAAGGCACTGAAGCTTTCTTT
CASSLGGKGTEAFF
>TRBV7-6|TRBD1|TRBJ1-6|.
TGTGCCAGCAGCTACAGGGGGAGCTCCTATAATTCACCCCTCCACTTT
CASSYRGSSYNSPLHF
>TRBV10-1|.|TRBJ2-2|.
TGCGCCAGCAGCGGCAAGACCACCGGGGAGCTGTTTTTT
CASSGKTTGELFF
>TRBV5-4|TRBD1|TRBJ1-2|.
TGTGCCAGCAGCTTACAGGGGGCCTATGGCTACACCTTC
CASSLQGAYGYTF
>TRBV18|.|TRBJ2-5|.
TGTGCCAGCTCACCATACCGTCAAGAGACCCAGTACTTC
CASSPYRQETQYF
>TRBV30|TRBD1|TRBJ1-1|.
TGTGCCTGGAGTGGACAGGGTGCTGAAGCTTTCTTT
CAWSGQGAEAFF
>TRBV7-8|.|TRBJ2-2|.
TGTGCCAGCAGCTTTTCTCAGGGGACCGGGGAGCTGTTTTTT
CASSFSQGTGELFF
>TRBV9|.|TRBJ2-1|.
TGTGCCAGCAGCGACCCGGGACTTCCGGACGCTTACAATGAGCAGTTCTTC
CASSDPGLPDAYNEQFF
>TRBV11-2|TRBD1|TRBJ1-1|.
TGTGCCAGCAGATCTACAGGGGGCTCGAACACTGAAGCTTTCTTT
CASRSTGGSNTEAFF
>TRBV11-2|.|TRBJ1-6|.
TGTGCCAGCAGCTTAGATGGAGGTCCGAGTGTTTCCCTCCACTTT
CASSLDGGPSVSLHF
>TRBV11-2|.|TRBJ1-4|once
TGTGCCAGCAGCTTAGCCCCGGGGGGCGCGTTAATTGAGAATGAAAAACTGTTTTTT
CASSLAPGGALIENEKLFF
>TRBV5-1|.|TRBJ1-1|.
TGCGCCAGCAGCTTGGGGTCCCAGGGGACTGAAGCTTTCTTT
CASSLGSQGTEAFF
>TRBV5-8|TRBD1|TRBJ1-5|.
TGTGCCAGCAGCTTTGTTCCCCAACTACAGGGGAGCAATCAGCCCCAGCATTTT
CASSFVPQLQGSNQPQHF
>TRBV4-1|.|TRBJ1-6|.
TGCGCCAGCAGCCTAAGCGGACAGCTAAGTTCACCCCTCCACTTT
CASSLSGQLSSPLHF
>TRBV5-8|.|TRBJ2-1|.
TGTGCCAGCAGCTTGCTCCTATACAATGAGCAGTTCTTC
CASSLLLYNEQFF
>TRBV5-4|.|TRBJ1-2|.
TGTGCCAGCAGCTTGGGACAAAATGGCTACACCTTC
CASSLGQNGYTF